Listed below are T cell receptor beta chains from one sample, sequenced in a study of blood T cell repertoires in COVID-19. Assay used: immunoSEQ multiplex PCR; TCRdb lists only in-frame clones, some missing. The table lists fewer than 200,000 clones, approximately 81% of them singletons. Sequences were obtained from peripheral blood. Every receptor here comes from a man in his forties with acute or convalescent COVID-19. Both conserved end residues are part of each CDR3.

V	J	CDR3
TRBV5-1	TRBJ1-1	CASSWSGQANTEAFF
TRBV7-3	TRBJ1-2	CASSLSQDYGYTF
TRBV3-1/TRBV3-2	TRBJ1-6	CASSQDSTNSPLHF
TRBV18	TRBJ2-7	CASSPSGQGTEQYF
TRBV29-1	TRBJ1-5	CSVLPGYNQPQHF
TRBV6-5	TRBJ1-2	CASSGYPGQSYGYTF
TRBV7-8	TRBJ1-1	CASSLGGLNTEAFF
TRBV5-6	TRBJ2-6	CASGPGANVLTF
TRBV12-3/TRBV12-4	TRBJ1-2	CASSFQGYGYTF
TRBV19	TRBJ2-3	CASSTGLLGSTDTQYF
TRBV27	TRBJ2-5	CASSLSGRGQETQYF
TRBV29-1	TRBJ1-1	CSVVRDMNTEAFF
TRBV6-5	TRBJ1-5	CASRRTGGNQPQHF
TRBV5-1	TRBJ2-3	CASSLSGGSTDTQYF
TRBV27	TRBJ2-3	CASSVRAAGGQDTQYF
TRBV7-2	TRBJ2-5	CASSGKTGNQETQYF
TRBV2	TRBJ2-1	CASRTQGGVHNEQFF
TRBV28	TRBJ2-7	CASSRVTGGNEQYF
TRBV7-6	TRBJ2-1	CASSLNGGNEQFF
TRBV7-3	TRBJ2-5	CASSSTGLTETQYF
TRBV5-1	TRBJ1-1	CASSLGSDRVTEAFF
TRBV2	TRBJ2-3	CASSLDRAGTDTQYF
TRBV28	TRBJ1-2	CASSLGTGQGLRGYGYTF
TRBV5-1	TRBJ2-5	CASSFGLAGSQETQYF
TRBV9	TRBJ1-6	CASSVTGIGNSPLHF
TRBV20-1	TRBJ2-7	CSAAGGRQYF
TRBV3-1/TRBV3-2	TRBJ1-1	CASSPERSVVGQLNTEAFF
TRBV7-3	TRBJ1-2	CASSLMVGTGSGYTF
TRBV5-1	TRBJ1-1	CASTWGVNTEAFF
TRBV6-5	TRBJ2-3	CASSPGDLGTQYF
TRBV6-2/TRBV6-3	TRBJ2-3	CASSFGQGWDTQYF
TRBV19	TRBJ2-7	CASSIQGTREQYF
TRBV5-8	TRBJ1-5	CASSDGQLNQPQHF
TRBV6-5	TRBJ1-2	CASSYRQGKAYGYTF
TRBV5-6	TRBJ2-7	CASSLGTQGYEQYF
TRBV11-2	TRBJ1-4	CASSSAGNPNEKLFF